This T cell receptor beta chain was documented in a study of T cell repertoires in cytomegalovirus infection. V gave up 0 bases and J gave up 6 bases, with 15 bases separating them. The CDR3 length is 15 residues. The germline V gene encodes CDR1 DFQATT and CDR2 SNEGSKA (reference sequence). This clonotype was seen a few times. One entry per CDR3 protein, called by TCRdb with MiXCR from the reads. Of some 180,000 distinct CDR3 sequences listed, about a sixth are singletons. The sequence was collected from a human donor in good health (CMV status not recorded). Some clones in this sample may be carry-over from other donors' samples. This sequence joins TRBV20-1 and TRBJ1-5; D is ambiguous. The sample consisted of CD8+ T cells from PBMCs. The CDR3 region is CSARDLRGLAQPQHF. The CDR3 DNA sequence: TGCAGTGCTAGAGATCTCAGAGGGTTGGCTCAGCCCCAGCATTTT.